The present T cell receptor (beta chain) was sequenced within a study of T cells in Graves' hyperthyroidism and ophthalmopathy. Study details: Blood from the periphery was taken at initial diagnosis, before any treatment. Study results and caveats: Before onset, by a median of approximately 5.9 months, the model predicted ophthalmopathy. Most thyroid clonotypes expanded above 0.001 were also detected in blood.

The TCR beta CDR3 regions underwent amplification using RNA transcripts as the source. When the TCR CDR3 underwent first-round RT-PCR, the HTBI primer set was used. TCRdb fed the multiplex PCR reads into MiXCR, producing one record per CDR3 protein. The sample lists fewer than 850,000 distinct CDR3 sequences, around a sixth occurring once. The CDR3 totals 13 residues. The germline V gene has CDR1 SNHLY and CDR2 FYNNEI. Trimming removed 8 bases from V and 2 bases from J, with 11 bases in between. Exclusion of patients followed from uncontrolled infection, other autoimmune disease, pregnancy or lactation. This clonotype was seen ten or more times. The antigen remains undetermined.

The genes are TRBV2 and TRBJ2-3; D remains ambiguous. This clonotype originated in a man in his fifties with Graves' hyperthyroidism. Sequencing used blood. CDR3 coding DNA: TGTGCCAGCCTCGGCAGCTTCACAGATACGCAGTATTTT. Protein sequence: CASLGSFTDTQYF.